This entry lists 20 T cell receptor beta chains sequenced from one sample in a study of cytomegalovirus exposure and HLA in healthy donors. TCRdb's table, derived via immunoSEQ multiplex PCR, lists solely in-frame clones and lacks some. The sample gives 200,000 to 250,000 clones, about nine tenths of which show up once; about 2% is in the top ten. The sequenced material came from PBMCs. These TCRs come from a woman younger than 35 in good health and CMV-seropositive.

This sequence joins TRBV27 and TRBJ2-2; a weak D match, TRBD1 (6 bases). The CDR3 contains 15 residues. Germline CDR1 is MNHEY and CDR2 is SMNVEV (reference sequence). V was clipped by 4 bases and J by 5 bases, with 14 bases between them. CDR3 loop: CASSWYRDSTGELFF. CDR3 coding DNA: TGTGCCAGCAGTTGGTACAGGGATTCAACCGGGGAGCTGTTTTTT.

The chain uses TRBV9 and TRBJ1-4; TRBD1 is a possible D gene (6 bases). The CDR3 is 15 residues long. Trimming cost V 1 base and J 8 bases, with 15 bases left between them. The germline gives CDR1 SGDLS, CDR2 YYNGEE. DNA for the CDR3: TGTGCCAGCAGCGTAACGGTGGGGGCTTCGGAAAAACTGTTTTTT. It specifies CASSVTVGASEKLFF.

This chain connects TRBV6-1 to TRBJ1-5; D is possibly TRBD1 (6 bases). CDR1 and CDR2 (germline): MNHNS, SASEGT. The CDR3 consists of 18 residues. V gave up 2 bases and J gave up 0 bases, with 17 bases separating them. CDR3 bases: TGTGCCAGCAGTGAATCTGGTTCGGGGGGCTATAGCAATCAGCCCCAGCATTTT. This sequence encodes CASSESGSGGYSNQPQHF.

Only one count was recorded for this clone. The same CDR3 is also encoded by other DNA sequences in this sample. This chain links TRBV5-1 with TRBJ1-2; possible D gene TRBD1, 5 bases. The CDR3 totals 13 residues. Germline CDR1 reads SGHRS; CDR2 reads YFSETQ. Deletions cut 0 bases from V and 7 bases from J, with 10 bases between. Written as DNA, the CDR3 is TGCGCCAGCAGCTTGGGGCAGGGAGGTGGCTACACCTTC. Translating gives CASSLGQGGGYTF.

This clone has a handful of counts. CDR3 protein: CASSLTGLDGYTF. The CDR3 DNA sequence: TGTGCCAGCAGTTTAACAGGGTTGGATGGCTACACCTTC. V is TRBV28 and J is TRBJ1-2, with a possible D match to TRBD1 (6 bases). The V gene lost 2 bases and the J gene lost 6 bases, with 10 bases spanning the gap. Per germline, CDR1 MDHEN and CDR2 SYDVKM. The CDR3 contains 13 residues.

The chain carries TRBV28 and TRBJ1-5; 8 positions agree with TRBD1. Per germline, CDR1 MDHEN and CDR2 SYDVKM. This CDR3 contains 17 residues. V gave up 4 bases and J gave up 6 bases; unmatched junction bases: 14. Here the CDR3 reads CASSSNLGQGVIQPQHF. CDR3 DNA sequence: TGTGCCAGCAGTTCTAACCTAGGACAGGGCGTGATTCAGCCCCAGCATTTT.

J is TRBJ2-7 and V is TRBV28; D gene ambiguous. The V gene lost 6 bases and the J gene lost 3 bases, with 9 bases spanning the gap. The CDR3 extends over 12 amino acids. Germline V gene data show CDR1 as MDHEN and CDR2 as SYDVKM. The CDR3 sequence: CASSSNLYEQYF. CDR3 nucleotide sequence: TGTGCCAGCAGCTCTAATCTCTACGAGCAGTACTTC.

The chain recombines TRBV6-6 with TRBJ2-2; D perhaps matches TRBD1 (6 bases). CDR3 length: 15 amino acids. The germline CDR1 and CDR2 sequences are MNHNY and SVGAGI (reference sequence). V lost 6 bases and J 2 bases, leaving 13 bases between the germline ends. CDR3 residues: CASRATGYNTGELFF. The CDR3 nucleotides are TGTGCCAGCAGGGCGACAGGATATAACACCGGGGAGCTGTTTTTT.

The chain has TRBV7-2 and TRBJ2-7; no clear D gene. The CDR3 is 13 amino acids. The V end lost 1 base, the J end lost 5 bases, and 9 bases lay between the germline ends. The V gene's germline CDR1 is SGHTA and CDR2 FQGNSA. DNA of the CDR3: TGTGCCAGCAGCTTAGAAGGTAGCCACGAGCAGTACTTC. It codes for CASSLEGSHEQYF.

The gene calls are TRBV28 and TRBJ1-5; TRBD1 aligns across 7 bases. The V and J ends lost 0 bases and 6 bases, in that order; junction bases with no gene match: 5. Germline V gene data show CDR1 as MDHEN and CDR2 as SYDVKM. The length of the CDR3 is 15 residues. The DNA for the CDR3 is TGTGCCAGCAGTTTATGGACAGGGCCCCGTCAGCCCCAGCATTTT. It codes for CASSLWTGPRQPQHF.

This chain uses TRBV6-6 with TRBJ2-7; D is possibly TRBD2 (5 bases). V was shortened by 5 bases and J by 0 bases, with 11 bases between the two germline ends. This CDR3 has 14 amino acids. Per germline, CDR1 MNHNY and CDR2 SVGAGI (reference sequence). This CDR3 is CASSRGSGSYEQYF. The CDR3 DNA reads TGTGCCAGCAGTCGTGGGAGCGGCTCCTACGAGCAGTACTTC.

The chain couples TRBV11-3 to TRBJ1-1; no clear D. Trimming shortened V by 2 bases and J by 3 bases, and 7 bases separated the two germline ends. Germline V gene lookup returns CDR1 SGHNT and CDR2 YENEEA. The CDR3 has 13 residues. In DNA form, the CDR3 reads TGTGCCAGCAGCTTATCTGAGGACACTGAAGCTTTCTTT. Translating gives CASSLSEDTEAFF.

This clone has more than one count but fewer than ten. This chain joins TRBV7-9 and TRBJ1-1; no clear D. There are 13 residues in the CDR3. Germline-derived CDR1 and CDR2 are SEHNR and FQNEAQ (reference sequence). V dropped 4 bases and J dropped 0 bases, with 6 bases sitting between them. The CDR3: CASSSGMNTEAFF. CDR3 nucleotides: TGTGCCAGCAGCTCGGGTATGAACACTGAAGCTTTCTTT.

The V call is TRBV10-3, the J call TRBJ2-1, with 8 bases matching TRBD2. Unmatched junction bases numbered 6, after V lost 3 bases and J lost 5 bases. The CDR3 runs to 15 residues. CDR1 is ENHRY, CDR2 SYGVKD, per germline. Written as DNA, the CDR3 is TGTGCCATCAGTGATGAACAGCGGGAGAACAATGAGCAGTTCTTC. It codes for CAISDEQRENNEQFF.

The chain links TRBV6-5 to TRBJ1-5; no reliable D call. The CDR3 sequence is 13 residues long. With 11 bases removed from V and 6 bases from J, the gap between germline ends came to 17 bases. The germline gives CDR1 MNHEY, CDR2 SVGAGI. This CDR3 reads CAAAGGQSQPQHF. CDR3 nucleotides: TGTGCCGCAGCAGGTGGGCAGTCTCAGCCCCAGCATTTT.

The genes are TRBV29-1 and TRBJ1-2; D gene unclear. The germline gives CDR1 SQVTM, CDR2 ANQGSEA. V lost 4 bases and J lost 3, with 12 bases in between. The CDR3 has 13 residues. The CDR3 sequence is CSVGGFEDYGYTF. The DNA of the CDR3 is TGCAGCGTTGGAGGATTCGAGGACTATGGCTACACCTTC.

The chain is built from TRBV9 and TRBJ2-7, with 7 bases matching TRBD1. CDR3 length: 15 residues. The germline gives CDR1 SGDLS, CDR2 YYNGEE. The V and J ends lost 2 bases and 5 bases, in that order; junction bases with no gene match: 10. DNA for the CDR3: TGTGCCAGCAGCGTCTCCGGGACAGCCAGGGACGAGCAGTACTTC. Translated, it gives CASSVSGTARDEQYF.

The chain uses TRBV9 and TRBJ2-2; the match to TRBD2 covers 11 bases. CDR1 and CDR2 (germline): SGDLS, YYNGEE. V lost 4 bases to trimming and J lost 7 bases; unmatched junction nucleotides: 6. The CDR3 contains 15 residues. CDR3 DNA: TGTGCCAGCAGCCCGCTAGCGGGAGGTGGCGGGGAGCTGTTTTTT. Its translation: CASSPLAGGGGELFF.

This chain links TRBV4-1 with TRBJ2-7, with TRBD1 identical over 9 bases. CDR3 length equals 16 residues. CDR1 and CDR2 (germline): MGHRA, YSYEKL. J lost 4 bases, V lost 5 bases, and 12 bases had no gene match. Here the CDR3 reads CASSTRAGTGRYEQYF. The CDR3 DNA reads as TGCGCCAGCAGCACCCGGGCGGGGACAGGGAGATACGAGCAGTACTTC.

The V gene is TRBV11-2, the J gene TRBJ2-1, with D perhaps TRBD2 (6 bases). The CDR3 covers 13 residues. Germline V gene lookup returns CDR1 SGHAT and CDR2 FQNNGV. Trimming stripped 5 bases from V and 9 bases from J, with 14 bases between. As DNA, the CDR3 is TGTGCCAGCAGCGCGGGACTGCCATCTGAGCAGTTCTTC. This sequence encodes CASSAGLPSEQFF.